The clone carrying this T cell receptor beta chain was found once. Its matching antigen is unknown. PCR was performed using 60 Vbeta and 13 Jbeta primers. Assay used: immunoSEQ multiplex PCR; TCRdb lists only in-frame clones, some missing. The sample has roughly 140,000 clones; over 60% are singletons. There were likely unrecorded immune exposures, though donors were nominally healthy when sampled. The data are from a study of cytomegalovirus exposure and HLA in healthy donors. Across the study: Drawn from HLA-typed donors, 83 million or so unique TCRs were held in an early data release.

Study-level findings and limits: In a later analysis, most CMV-associated TCR beta chains appeared HLA-restricted.

This clonotype was sampled from a woman aged 35 to 49 in good health and CMV-seronegative. Sample: PBMCs.

CDR3 residues: CASSPPRRESGTEAFF. The CDR3 DNA reads TGTGCCAGCTCACCTCCTCGGAGGGAGTCGGGCACTGAAGCTTTCTTT. V usage is TRBV18 and J usage is TRBJ1-1; D not resolved. With 3 bases removed from V and 4 bases from J, the gap between germline ends came to 18 bases. Germline CDR1 KGHSH, CDR2 LQKENI. This CDR3 contains 16 residues.